This paragraph reports one T cell receptor beta chain. The antigen remains undetermined. This entry comes from a study of cytomegalovirus exposure and HLA in healthy donors. General study findings and limits: Listed as cytomegalovirus-associated were 150 or so TCR beta chains. Earlier analysis yielded a pattern in which most TCR beta V segments were productive about 90% or about 30% of the time.

The J segment lost 2 bases and the V segment lost 7 bases, leaving 12 bases of the junction unmatched. Germline V CDR1 and CDR2: PRHDT, FYEKMQ (reference sequence). The CDR3 loop spans 16 amino acids. The PCR contained 60 Vbeta and 13 Jbeta primers. Only in-frame clones appear in the TCRdb table, and some are missing; sequencing was by immunoSEQ multiplex PCR. The sample lists 210,000 or so clones, just under 85% seen once, with about 0.58% in the top ten. What was sequenced was PBMCs. The receptor's source is a woman between 40 and 50 years old in good health and CMV-seronegative. The V gene is TRBV13, the J gene TRBJ1-1; 8 bases are a match to TRBD1. Here the CDR3 DNA reads TGTGCCAGCACCCCTTTTGGGGGACAGGTAAACACTGAAGCTTTCTTT. Amino acid sequence: CASTPFGGQVNTEAFF.